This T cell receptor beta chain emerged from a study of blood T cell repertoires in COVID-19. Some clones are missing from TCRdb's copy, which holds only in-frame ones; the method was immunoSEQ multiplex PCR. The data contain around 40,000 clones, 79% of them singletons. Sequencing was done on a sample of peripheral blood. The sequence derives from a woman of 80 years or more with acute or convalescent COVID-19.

This CDR3 is CASAPGSGISGEQYF. The DNA for the CDR3 is TGTGCTAGTGCCCCCGGTAGCGGGATTTCTGGTGAGCAGTACTTC. V gene TRBV12-5 combines with J gene TRBJ2-7; TRBD2 matches at 8 bases. CDR1 is LGHNT, CDR2 FRNRAP, per germline. V was clipped by 7 bases and J by 7 bases; unmatched bases: 15. The CDR3 contains 15 residues.